This entry concerns a single TCR beta chain. Its target is unknown. This CDR3 is built from 12 residues. In germline, CDR1 is PRHDT, CDR2 FYEKMQ (reference sequence). Trimming took 2 bases from V and 10 from J, leaving 11 bases between them. The sample belongs to a study of OX40 agonist ivuxolimab in advanced cancers. The repertoire was sequenced with immunoSEQ multiplex PCR; TCRdb's copy has only in-frame clones and lacks some. Of 50,000 to 65,000 clones listed, about 91% are singletons. Patients with autoimmune history or systemic immunosuppression were excluded. The timepoints at which blood was sampled were baseline, cycle 4 day 1, and cycle 7 day 1. Study-wide results and caveats: CD4+ and CD8+ blood T cells expanded clonally by week 6 at 0.1 to 3.0 mg/kg.

The origin of this receptor is an adult with an advanced solid tumor such as melanoma, head and neck, liver or kidney cancer. The sample consisted of CD4+ or CD8+ T cells sorted from blood, taken in a trial of the OX40 agonist ivuxolimab. V and J are TRBV13 and TRBJ1-1; TRBD1 is a possible D gene (6 bases). The CDR3 DNA is TGTGCCAGCAGCTTACGACAGGAGGGAGCTTTCTTT. Its translation: CASSLRQEGAFF.